Listed below are T cell receptor beta chains from one sample, sequenced in a study of blood T cell repertoires in COVID-19. Method: immunoSEQ multiplex PCR; TCRdb's copy keeps in-frame clones and lacks some. The sample yields some 700,000 clones, over 80% seen once. Sequencing was carried out using peripheral blood. The receptors stem from a woman younger than 35 with acute or convalescent COVID-19. Each CDR3 is given with its conserved first and last residue. D genes are given only for firm matches. The size entry is marked missing in some rows and otherwise reads once, few, many or a size class.

>few|TRBJ1-1|TRBV5-6|-|12
TGTGCCAGCAGCCCGGGGAACACTGAAGCTTTCTTT
CASSPGNTEAFF
>-|TRBJ1-5|TRBV19|-|16
TGTGCCAGTAGTACCGGACAGACCCTTAGCAATCAGCCCCAGCATTTT
CASSTGQTLSNQPQHF
>once|TRBJ1-1|TRBV6-2/TRBV6-3|TRBD1|16
TGTGCCAGCAGTCGAGAACAGGGGGCTGGGAACACTGAAGCTTTCTTT
CASSREQGAGNTEAFF
>-|TRBJ1-2|TRBV9|TRBD1|15
TGTGCCAGCGGAAGGACGGACAGGGACCTCTATGGCTACACCTTC
CASGRTDRDLYGYTF
>-|TRBJ1-6|TRBV12-3/TRBV12-4|-|12
TGTGCCAGCAGTTTAGGGACAGAATTGATCCACTTT
CASSLGTELIHF
>once|TRBJ2-3|TRBV11-2|-|13
TGTGCCAGCAACTCGGGGGGCGCAGATACGCAGTATTTT
CASNSGGADTQYF
>-|TRBJ1-1|TRBV28|-|15
TGTGCCAGCAGTCATAGCACCAACATGAACACTGAAGCTTTCTTT
CASSHSTNMNTEAFF
>-|TRBJ2-7|TRBV7-9|TRBD2|16
TGTGCCAGCAGCTTAGTGACTTTAGCGGGGTATTACGAGCAGTACTTC
CASSLVTLAGYYEQYF
>-|TRBJ1-1|TRBV4-2|-|14
TGTGCCAGCAGCCACCTGGCCCCACGCACTGAAGCTTTCTTT
CASSHLAPRTEAFF
>-|TRBJ2-7|TRBV25-1|TRBD2|17
TGTGCCAGCAGTGAATATTTCACAGCGGGGGGTCGGCGCGAGCAGTACTTC
CASSEYFTAGGRREQYF
>-|TRBJ2-7|TRBV3-1/TRBV3-2|-|13
TGTGCCAGCAGCCAAGATATCGGGTACGAGCAGTACTTC
CASSQDIGYEQYF
>-|TRBJ2-7|TRBV27|TRBD1|12
TGTGCCAGCGGGACAGCCTCACACGAGCAGTACTTC
CASGTASHEQYF
>-|TRBJ2-5|TRBV7-2|-|13
TGTGCCAGCAGCTTGAGTTATCGGGAGACCCAGTACTTC
CASSLSYRETQYF
>-|TRBJ1-4|TRBV6-2/TRBV6-3|-|15
TGTGCCAGCAGTAAAAAGGGGGAAGCTAATGAAAAACTGTTTTTT
CASSKKGEANEKLFF
>-|TRBJ1-6|TRBV3-1/TRBV3-2|-|15
TGTGCCAGCAGCCCCCCAAGCCCCTATAATTCACCCCTCCACTTT
CASSPPSPYNSPLHF
>-|TRBJ1-2|TRBV2|TRBD1|17
TGTGCCAGCAGCGGTCCCGGGACAGGGCCAGCTAACTATGGCTACACCTTC
CASSGPGTGPANYGYTF
>-|TRBJ2-2|TRBV18|-|17
TGTGCCAGCTCACGCCGGACAGCCCCATCGAACACCGGGGAGCTGTTTTTT
CASSRRTAPSNTGELFF
>-|TRBJ1-2|TRBV19|-|13
TGTGCCAGTAGTATGGAGGGAGACTATGGCTACACCTTC
CASSMEGDYGYTF
>-|TRBJ1-3|TRBV3-1/TRBV3-2|-|15
TGTGCCAGCAGCCATGTCGGGGTCTCTGGAAACACCATATATTTT
CASSHVGVSGNTIYF
>-|TRBJ1-1|TRBV7-3|-|16
TGTGCCAGCAGCGAACAGGGTTGGGGAATGAACACTGAAGCTTTCTTT
CASSEQGWGMNTEAFF
>-|TRBJ2-7|TRBV6-5|TRBD1|12
TGTGCCACCTCAGGGGGCTCCTGGGAGCAGTACTTC
CATSGGSWEQYF
>-|TRBJ2-7|TRBV11-2|-|15
TGTGCCAGCAGCTTAGATAGGGCTAGCTCGGACGAGCAGTACTTC
CASSLDRASSDEQYF
>-|TRBJ1-2|TRBV4-3|-|17
TGCGCCAGCAGCCAAGCCTCGGGGGGCGTCAATACCTATGGCTACACCTTC
CASSQASGGVNTYGYTF
>-|TRBJ1-2|TRBV19|TRBD1|13
TGTGCCAGTAGGGGCCGGACAGGAGATGGCTACACCTTC
CASRGRTGDGYTF
>-|TRBJ1-5|TRBV3-1/TRBV3-2|-|15
TGTGCCAGCAGCCAAGCTCCGCAGTCCAATCAGCCCCAGCATTTT
CASSQAPQSNQPQHF
>-|TRBJ1-2|TRBV12-3/TRBV12-4|TRBD1|12
TGTGCCAGCAGGGCAGGGGGCTATGGCTACACCTTC
CASRAGGYGYTF
>-|TRBJ2-3|TRBV6-5|TRBD1|15
TGTGCCAGCAGAGGGGGACAGGGAGGATCAGATACGCAGTATTTT
CASRGGQGGSDTQYF
>once|TRBJ2-7|TRBV7-6|-|15
TGTGCCAGCAGCTTAGCACAGGGACCTTCCTACGAGCAGTACTTC
CASSLAQGPSYEQYF
>once|TRBJ2-1|TRBV11-2|-|13
TGTGCCAGCAGCTTAGATCTTGGAGATGAGCAGTTCTTC
CASSLDLGDEQFF
>-|TRBJ1-5|TRBV19|TRBD1|14
TGTGCCAGTACCGGACAGGGAATGGAACAGCCCCAGCATTTT
CASTGQGMEQPQHF
>-|TRBJ2-3|TRBV4-1|TRBD2|19
TGCGCCAGCAGCCAAGTTGAACGGGGGGGAGATCCTAGCACAGATACGCAGTATTTT
CASSQVERGGDPSTDTQYF
>once|TRBJ1-1|TRBV2|-|14
TGTGCCAGCAGTGAAGAGTACATGAACACTGAAGCTTTCTTT
CASSEEYMNTEAFF
>once|TRBJ1-1|TRBV7-9|-|12
TGTGCCAGCAGCGCTCCCGGGTTCCAAGCTTTCTTT
CASSAPGFQAFF
>-|TRBJ1-5|TRBV30|TRBD1|13
TGTGCCTGGAGTGGACAGGGTAGCCAGCCCCAGCATTTT
CAWSGQGSQPQHF
>-|TRBJ2-1|TRBV11-2|TRBD2|15
TGTGCCAGCAGCCCCTCGGGACTAGCTGGCAATGAGCAGTTCTTC
CASSPSGLAGNEQFF
>-|TRBJ1-3|TRBV6-5|-|15
TGTGCCAGCAGTTCCTCAGTGAGCTCTGGAAACACCATATATTTT
CASSSSVSSGNTIYF
>-|TRBJ1-1|TRBV9|-|14
TGTGCCAGCAGCCCGACAGATCCGAACACTGAAGCTTTCTTT
CASSPTDPNTEAFF
>-|TRBJ1-1|TRBV11-2|TRBD1|14
TGTGCCAGCAGCTTTGGCAGGGGGAATGACTTAGCTTTCTTT
CASSFGRGNDLAFF
>-|TRBJ1-1|TRBV3-1/TRBV3-2|TRBD1|16
TGTGCCAGCAGCCAAGTGACAGGGGGCTCGGGCACTGAAGCTTTCTTT
CASSQVTGGSGTEAFF
>once|TRBJ2-3|TRBV6-5|-|16
TGTGCCAGCAGTTACAACGCAGGGATAAACACAGATACGCAGTATTTT
CASSYNAGINTDTQYF
>-|TRBJ1-2|TRBV11-2|-|13
TGTGCCAGCAGCCCCGGACAGAGCTATGGCTACACCTTC
CASSPGQSYGYTF
>-|TRBJ1-2|TRBV9|TRBD1|14
TGTGCCAGCACCGGCTCCGGGACAGGGGTTGGCTACACCTTC
CASTGSGTGVGYTF
>-|TRBJ2-7|TRBV6-2/TRBV6-3|-|14
TGTGCCAGCAACCCCGTAGCGGATTCCTACGAGCAGTACTTC
CASNPVADSYEQYF
>-|TRBJ2-7|TRBV3-1/TRBV3-2|-|14
TGTGCCAGCAGCCGTCCGGGACTGACCTACGAGCAGTACTTC
CASSRPGLTYEQYF
>-|TRBJ1-5|TRBV5-4|TRBD1|14
TGTGCCAGCAGCTTGGACAGGGGAGGTCAGCCCCAGCATTTT
CASSLDRGGQPQHF
>-|TRBJ2-3|TRBV18|TRBD1|16
TGTGCCAGCTCACCATACCTCACAGGACAGGTTGGTACGCAGTATTTT
CASSPYLTGQVGTQYF
>-|TRBJ1-2|TRBV10-3|-|14
TGTGCCGTACCACGGGGGGGTTTAAACTATGGCTACACCTTC
CAVPRGGLNYGYTF
>-|TRBJ1-5|TRBV6-5|-|13
TGTGCCAGCACCCCTAGGATGTCTCAGCCCCAGCATTTT
CASTPRMSQPQHF
>-|TRBJ1-6|TRBV6-2/TRBV6-3|-|14
TGTGCCAGCAGTTACCGGCAGGGTGGGTCACCCCTCCACTTT
CASSYRQGGSPLHF
>once|TRBJ2-3|TRBV18|-|14
TGTGCCAGCTCACCACCAAGCCGGGGGGATACGCAGTATTTT
CASSPPSRGDTQYF